This is a list of T cell receptor beta chains from one sample in a study of OX40 agonist ivuxolimab in advanced cancers. The method was immunoSEQ multiplex PCR; TCRdb's version includes in-frame clones alone and lacks a portion of them. The sample holds 48,000 or so clones, 70% to 90% seen once. The sample consisted of CD4+ or CD8+ T cells sorted from blood, taken in a trial of the OX40 agonist ivuxolimab. These receptors came from an adult with an advanced solid tumor such as melanoma, head and neck, liver or kidney cancer. The CDR3 runs from the conserved cysteine through the conserved F or W. A D gene is named only where the DNA matches it firmly.

CDR3nt: TGTGCCAGCAGCGCCGACGGGGGGGGAAACATTCAGTACTTC
CDR3aa: CASSADGGGNIQYF
len: 14
j_gene: TRBJ2-4
v_gene: TRBV2
d_gene: TRBD2

CDR3nt: TGTGCCAGCTCAGGACAGGGGGGAAATGAAAAACTGTTTTTT
CDR3aa: CASSGQGGNEKLFF
len: 14
j_gene: TRBJ1-4
v_gene: TRBV18
d_gene: TRBD1

CDR3nt: TGTGCCAGTAGTATAGGACAGGTTAGCAATCAGCCCCAGCATTTT
CDR3aa: CASSIGQVSNQPQHF
len: 15
j_gene: TRBJ1-5
v_gene: TRBV19
d_gene: NA

CDR3nt: TGTGCCAGCTGGAGCGGGATAAGCACAGATACGCAGTATTTT
CDR3aa: CASWSGISTDTQYF
len: 14
j_gene: TRBJ2-3
v_gene: TRBV7-2
d_gene: TRBD2

CDR3nt: TGTGCCAGCAGCCCCCGCGTCTCCTACGAGCAGTACTTC
CDR3aa: CASSPRVSYEQYF
len: 13
j_gene: TRBJ2-7
v_gene: TRBV27
d_gene: NA

CDR3nt: TGCGCCAGCAGCTTGGGGGGACAGGGGACCTACGAGCAGTACTTC
CDR3aa: CASSLGGQGTYEQYF
len: 15
j_gene: TRBJ2-7
v_gene: TRBV5-1
d_gene: TRBD1

CDR3nt: TGTGCCAGTAGTATATCCGGGACAGGGAACTACGAGCAGTACTTC
CDR3aa: CASSISGTGNYEQYF
len: 15
j_gene: TRBJ2-7
v_gene: TRBV19
d_gene: TRBD1

CDR3nt: TGTGCCAGCAGCTTATTGTCGGGTGAGACCTCACCCTACGAGCAGTACTTC
CDR3aa: CASSLLSGETSPYEQYF
len: 17
j_gene: TRBJ2-7
v_gene: TRBV7-2
d_gene: NA

CDR3nt: TGTGCCAGCAGCGGCTATTCTAGCGGGACCTCGGGGACCCAGTACTTC
CDR3aa: CASSGYSSGTSGTQYF
len: 16
j_gene: TRBJ2-5
v_gene: TRBV7-2
d_gene: TRBD2

CDR3nt: TGTGCCAGCAGTGCCTCTAGCGGGAGCTATATTACCGGGGAGCTGTTTTTT
CDR3aa: CASSASSGSYITGELFF
len: 17
j_gene: TRBJ2-2
v_gene: TRBV6-4
d_gene: TRBD2

CDR3nt: TGTGCCAGCAGGACCGTACTAGCGGGGGTCAATGAGCAGTTCTTC
CDR3aa: CASRTVLAGVNEQFF
len: 15
j_gene: TRBJ2-1
v_gene: TRBV6-6
d_gene: TRBD2

CDR3nt: TGTGCCAGCAGCTTAGTAGGGGGAGTAAGCACCGGGGAGCTGTTTTTT
CDR3aa: CASSLVGGVSTGELFF
len: 16
j_gene: TRBJ2-2
v_gene: TRBV11-3
d_gene: NA